This TCR beta chain was sequenced in a study of blood T cell repertoires in COVID-19. This CDR3 is 17 amino acids long. V was cut by 5 bases and J by 8 bases, with 22 bases left in between. From germline, CDR1 is MNHNY and CDR2 SVGAGI (reference sequence). Sequencing used immunoSEQ multiplex PCR; TCRdb keeps in-frame clones, though not all of them. The sample yields approximately 100,000 clones, around nine tenths seen once. The origin of this receptor is a human donor with COVID-19, enrolled during active disease. The donor label of this sample is uncertain. The sample comprised peripheral blood. The rearrangement links TRBV6-6 to TRBJ1-6, with D tentatively TRBD1 (6 bases). This CDR3 is CASSLRPLQGVDSPLHF. The CDR3 DNA sequence: TGTGCCAGCAGTCTACGCCCATTACAGGGTGTTGATTCACCCCTCCACTTT.